This record looks at one T cell receptor (beta chain) sequence and its context. Its antigen is as yet unknown. In TCRdb, the RT-PCR reads were re-called with MiXCR into one record per CDR3 protein. The sample records about 190,000 distinct CDR3 sequences, 14% being singletons. Trimming cost V 5 bases and J 2 bases, with 12 bases left between them. The CDR3 length is 14 residues. Germline-derived CDR1 and CDR2 are SGHTA and FQGNSA. The data belong to a study of response to subunit inactivated influenza vaccine. Findings of the study overall: Each seasonal flu vaccination may recruit only limited new T cells, authors suggested.

The sample was CD8+ T cells sorted from PBMCs, taken less than 6 days after vaccination. The rearrangement uses TRBV7-2 and TRBJ2-5, with D unresolved. This clonotype originated in a man aged 45-65 years who received an inactivated influenza vaccine. The CDR3 region has the DNA TGTGCCAGCAGCCCAGCGTCCGAGCAAGAGACCCAGTACTTC. Translated, it gives CASSPASEQETQYF.